This entry describes one TCR beta chain. This clonotype was seen only a few times. Its recognized antigen is unknown. No base qualities exist here, and no much larger clone lies one base off it. CDR1 and CDR2 are drawn from the germline V gene: ENHRY, SYGVKD. The V and J ends are trimmed by 3 bases and 5 bases, leaving 16 bases between them. The CDR3, cysteine through phenylalanine, is 16 amino acids long. Only the CDR3 DNA is retained, 48 bases long and in frame from the first base. This record comes from a study of identical twins (TCRdb year 2016). A note on the overall study: The study deep-sequenced TCR alpha and beta repertoires from monozygotic twins, unrelated adults of various ages and cord blood to test whether fetal clonotypes persist. Replicate twin experiments were performed at different times using different library preparation protocols to rule out contamination.

All donors were healthy Caucasians. Miltenyi CD45RO+ enrichment and human naive T-cell isolation kits were used to isolate memory (CD45RO+) and naive T cells from PBMC. Overall study outcomes, separate from this receptor: Fewer insertions were carried by abundant cord blood beta clonotypes, a similar but weaker trend appeared in young adult naive repertoires, and no such trend appeared in memory repertoires. Out-of-frame TCR alpha sharing in monozygotic twins was systematically underestimated by recombination models, whereas sharing between unrelated individuals was in agreement with the recombination models. Because the same donors could not be followed over many years, the conclusions depended on cross-sectional statistical analysis. Compared with coincidental sharing between unrelated individuals, out-of-frame TCR alpha sequences shared between twins had an excess of sequences with low generation probability. A weaker excess of twin sharing was found in beta out-of-frame sequences because the signal-to-noise ratio was lowered by fewer shared sequences. Invariant T cells such as MAIT and iNKT could partly confound zero-insertion analyses, although diverse VJ usage argued against such confounding for most clonotypes.

The library was produced with 5' RACE. TCRdb shows the sequencer as Illumina HiSeq 2000. A universal primer binding site was introduced by template switching, and a unique molecular identifier was present in the final cDNA, enabling accurate counting of TCR cDNA molecules. First-strand cDNA for TCR alpha and beta chains was synthesized from specific primers in the conserved constant-segment region. Each cDNA library was double barcoded, with a SMART-Mk sample barcode plus Illumina barcodes, to control for contamination. TruSeq adapter sequences along with Illumina sample barcodes were introduced in two successive PCR steps. Sequencing of the TCR alpha and beta cDNA libraries was done on the Illumina HiSeq platform using custom primers. The study's processing was this. Unique molecular identifiers were extracted from raw reads with MiGEC, and CDR3 positions were determined with MiXCR. Recombination models were inferred per individual with the repgenHMM and IGoR tools using an EM algorithm. Shared clonotype analysis was performed with the tcR package in R, normalizing sharing by the product of cloneset sizes. To study raw recombination free of thymic and clonal selection effects, out-of-frame nonproductive sequences were analyzed. TCRdb cleaned the public reads at Q25 with fastp, built clones with MiXCR and kept in-frame beta chains. Duplicate CDR3 protein sequences are folded into a single record with the most common DNA and genes. TCRdb's processing, not the study's, gives the V and J calls here. Across this sample there are 200,000 to 300,000 distinct CDR3 sequences, with roughly a tenth seen only once. The ten largest account for approximately 11% of the sample.

This TCR came from a man between 50 and 59 years old in good health. Sample: memory T cells sorted from blood. The label giving this sample's cell subset or site can be read as: CD45RO+ enriched T cells. The chain employs TRBV10-3 and TRBJ1-4; perhaps TRBD1 is the D gene, with 5 bases matching. CDR3 region: CAISESMGVANEKLFF. The nucleotide sequence is given as TGTGCCATCAGTGAAAGTATGGGGGTTGCGAATGAAAAACTGTTTTTT.